This entry lists 26 T cell receptor beta chains sequenced from one sample in a study of breast tumors, draining lymph nodes, adjacent tissues. In TCRdb, the multiplex PCR reads were re-called with MiXCR into one record per CDR3 protein. The sample records about 140,000 distinct CDR3 sequences, over 25% being singletons. Breast cancer patients provided tissue from their axillary draining lymph nodes. Sequenced sample: axillary lymph node tissue. The receptor set was obtained from a female donor with breast cancer. Some clones in this sample may be carry-over from other donors' samples.

This clonotype was seen only a few times. V is TRBV20-1 and J is TRBJ1-1, with 8 bases identical to TRBD1. The CDR3 runs to 13 residues. Trimming cost V 1 base and J 4 bases; bases outside gene matches: 2. CDR1 is DFQATT, CDR2 SNEGSKA, per germline (reference sequence). Here the CDR3 reads CSARAGGGTEAFF. The CDR3 DNA reads as TGCAGTGCTAGAGCAGGGGGCGGCACTGAAGCTTTCTTT.

This clonotype has more than one count but fewer than ten. V and J are TRBV7-3 and TRBJ1-1, with no clear D. Trimming stripped 1 base from V and 2 bases from J, with 8 bases between. Germline V lookup: CDR1 SGHTA, CDR2 FQGTGA. The CDR3 extends over 14 amino acids. This chain's CDR3 is CASSLSQDNTEAFF. For the CDR3, the DNA is TGTGCCAGCAGCTTAAGCCAGGATAACACTGAAGCTTTCTTT.

Many counts were recorded for this clonotype. The V and J genes are TRBV11-2 and TRBJ2-2; D unresolved. This CDR3 comprises 14 residues. Trimming pared 8 bases from V and 5 bases from J, leaving 15 bases between. Germline loops: CDR1 SGHAT, CDR2 FQNNGV. For the CDR3, the DNA is TGTGCCAGCGTTCGACCTTTGGCGACCGGGGAGCTGTTTTTT. As protein: CASVRPLATGELFF.

This clonotype has a count of ten or more. The genes are TRBV7-3 and TRBJ2-7; perhaps TRBD1 as D (6 bases). The CDR3 runs 15 residues. Deletions cut 2 bases from V and 4 bases from J, with 15 bases between. The germline V gene encodes CDR1 SGHTA and CDR2 FQGTGA. The chain's CDR3 is CASSLGHTGSYEQYF. CDR3 in DNA: TGTGCCAGCAGCTTAGGGCATACAGGGTCGTACGAGCAGTACTTC. The variable domain in full, completed from reference TRBV7-3 and TRBJ2-7, reads GAGVSQTPSNKVTEKGKYVELRCDPISGHTALYWYRQSLGQGPEFLIYFQGTGAADDSGLPNDRFFAVRPEGSVSTLKIQRTERGDSAVYLCASSLGHTGSYEQYFGPGTRLTVT.

As regards this clonotype: A read error may account for a junction end that differs from germline. The V and J genes are TRBV29-1 and TRBJ2-5; TRBD1 agrees at 10 bases. In germline, CDR1 is SQVTM, CDR2 ANQGSEA. The CDR3 is 15 amino acids. CDR3 residues: CRVEGGTGVVETQYF. The CDR3 DNA sequence: TGTAGGGTTGAAGGTGGGACAGGGGTTGTTGAGACCCAGTACTTC.

In its sample, this clonotype was seen many times. The chain joins TRBV14 to TRBJ2-1; D ambiguous. This CDR3 region has 13 residues. V was trimmed by 0 bases and J by 10 bases, leaving 10 bases between them. Germline-derived CDR1 and CDR2 are SGHDN and FVKESK. CDR3 bases: TGTGCCAGCAGCCAAGAGATTTGGCTAGAGCAGTTCTTC. The encoded protein is CASSQEIWLEQFF.

This clonotype was seen many times. This sequence joins TRBV4-1 and TRBJ1-2, with TRBD1 matching over 7 bases. The V gene's germline CDR1 is MGHRA and CDR2 YSYEKL. V lost 4 bases to trimming and J lost 4 bases; unmatched junction nucleotides: 9. CDR3 size: 15 residues. CDR3 sequence (DNA): TGCGCCAGCAGCCCACCGGGACAGAAAATCTATGGCTACACCTTC. Translating it yields CASSPPGQKIYGYTF.

This clonotype has a handful of counts. This chain uses TRBV4-1 with TRBJ2-2, with TRBD2 matching over 13 bases. Germline V gene lookup returns CDR1 MGHRA and CDR2 YSYEKL. The CDR3 is 19 amino acids. J gave up 4 bases and V 0 bases, and 8 bases lay outside the gene matches. The CDR3 sequence: CASSQEKLAGGPGTGELFF. Written as DNA, the CDR3 is TGCGCCAGCAGCCAAGAAAAACTAGCGGGGGGGCCGGGCACCGGGGAGCTGTTTTTT.

This chain uses TRBV27 with TRBJ1-3; no clear D. V was clipped by 0 bases and J by 3 bases, with 6 bases between them. Germline CDR1 and CDR2: MNHEY and SMNVEV (reference sequence). The CDR3 runs to 14 residues. The CDR3 protein is CASSLSGHGNTIYF. The CDR3 DNA is TGTGCCAGCAGTTTATCAGGGCATGGAAACACCATATATTTT.

This clonotype occurred many times. V is TRBV13 and J is TRBJ1-2, with 7 bases aligning to TRBD1. CDR1 and CDR2 (germline): PRHDT, FYEKMQ (reference sequence). CDR3 length: 15 amino acids. V gave up 4 bases and J gave up 7 bases; unmatched junction bases: 12. CDR3: CASSYNRGRGVGYTF. In nucleotides, the CDR3 is TGTGCCAGCAGCTACAACAGGGGCCGGGGGGTTGGCTACACCTTC.

This clonotype was counted many times. The J gene is TRBJ2-1, the V gene TRBV4-1, with unresolved D. The CDR3 spans 17 residues. V lost 1 base, J lost 0 bases, and 13 bases lay in between. In germline, CDR1 is MGHRA, CDR2 YSYEKL. The CDR3 region is CASSQAQYPSSYNEQFF. CDR3 nucleotides: TGCGCCAGCAGCCAAGCCCAATATCCGAGCTCCTACAATGAGCAGTTCTTC.

V gene TRBV18 combines with J gene TRBJ2-4; TRBD1 might be the D (7 bases). V lost 2 bases and J 12 bases, leaving 11 bases between the germline ends. The length of the CDR3 is 12 residues. The germline V gene has CDR1 KGHSH and CDR2 LQKENI. CDR3 protein: CASSPGGTDQYF. The DNA for the CDR3 is TGTGCCAGCTCACCAGGGGGGACAGATCAGTACTTC.

Only a few counts were recorded for this clonotype. A much larger clone differs from this one at a single base, so this may be a read error. The rearrangement links TRBV5-1 to TRBJ2-5, with 7 bases fitting TRBD1. This CDR3 contains 15 residues. In germline, CDR1 is SGHRS, CDR2 YFSETQ. The ends lost 5 bases at V and 5 bases at J; junction bases unmatched: 12. CDR3 bases: TGCGCCAGCAGTTATTCCCGACAGGGCCACGAGACCCAGTACTTC. This gives the protein CASSYSRQGHETQYF.

Ten or more counts support this clonotype. The genes are TRBV6-4 and TRBJ1-3; possibly TRBD1 for D (5 bases). Trimming took 2 bases from V and 3 from J, leaving 14 bases between them. Germline values: CDR1 MRHNA, CDR2 SNTAGT. The CDR3 runs to 16 residues. This CDR3 reads CASSDPPRQGGNTIYF. In DNA form, the CDR3 reads TGTGCCAGCAGTGACCCCCCGAGGCAGGGTGGAAACACCATATATTTT.

This clonotype was picked up many times. The chain couples TRBV29-1 to TRBJ1-5; the D is unclear. Trimming pared 6 bases from V and 7 bases from J, leaving 16 bases between. This CDR3 has 13 residues. Germline values: CDR1 SQVTM, CDR2 ANQGSEA. The CDR3 DNA is TGCAGCGTGAAAGGCAGTGTTGGGCAGCCCCAGCATTTT. Translated: CSVKGSVGQPQHF.

This clonotype appeared many times. The J gene is TRBJ2-1, the V gene TRBV5-1; maybe TRBD1 (6 bases). Trimming shortened V by 7 bases and J by 3 bases, and 17 bases separated the two germline ends. CDR1 and CDR2 (germline): SGHRS, YFSETQ. The CDR3 covers 15 residues. The CDR3 spells CASETKPTGYNEQFF. CDR3 nucleotide sequence: TGCGCCAGCGAGACGAAACCGACAGGCTACAATGAGCAGTTCTTC.

The CDR3 loop is CASKFDLGTLNLGDTQYF. CDR3 bases: TGTGCCAGCAAGTTTGATCTGGGGACGCTAAACCTCGGGGATACGCAGTATTTT. The V gene is TRBV2, the J gene TRBJ2-3; D may correspond to TRBD1 or TRBD2 (5 bases each). CDR1 and CDR2 from the germline V gene are SNHLY and FYNNEI. The length of the CDR3 is 18 residues. The V end was cut by 7 bases, the J end by 6 bases, with 29 bases between. The whole variable domain, filled in from reference TRBV2 and TRBJ2-3, reads EPEVTQTPSHQVTQMGQEVILRCVPISNHLYFYWYRQILGQKVEFLVSFYNNEISEKSEIFDDQFSVERPDGSNFTLKIRSTKLEDSAMYFCASKFDLGTLNLGDTQYFGPGTRLTVL.

Points on this clonotype: A much more abundant neighbour one base away suggests this may be a read error. The rearrangement links TRBV10-1 to TRBJ2-5; either TRBD1 or TRBD2 may fit D (5 bases each). The germline CDR1 and CDR2 sequences are WNHNN and SYGVQD (reference sequence). V lost 10 bases to trimming and J lost 3 bases, with 15 bases between them. The CDR3 sequence is 13 residues long. CDR3 amino acids: CANSKGTEETQYF. For the CDR3, the DNA is TGCGCCAACAGCAAAGGGACGGAAGAGACCCAGTACTTC.

The table lists this clonotype with many counts. The chain uses TRBV3-1 and TRBJ1-2; 7 bases map to TRBD1. This CDR3 contains 15 residues. V lost 2 bases, J lost 4 bases, and 7 bases stayed unmatched. Looked up from germline, CDR1 is LGHDT and CDR2 is YNNKEL (reference sequence). DNA of the CDR3: TGTGCCAGCAGCCAAAGGTTGACAGGGAGCTATGGCTACACCTTC. Amino acid sequence: CASSQRLTGSYGYTF.

This clonotype was picked up many times. V usage is TRBV19 and J usage is TRBJ1-2, with D unresolved. V was trimmed by 7 bases and J by 1 base, leaving 19 bases between them. Germline CDR1 reads LNHDA; CDR2 reads SQIVND (reference sequence). The CDR3 has 16 residues. The CDR3 nucleotides read TGTGCCAGTAAAAGAGAGGGCGGAACGAGTAACTATGGCTACACCTTC. It specifies CASKREGGTSNYGYTF.

This clonotype was observed many times. The J gene is TRBJ1-2, the V gene TRBV30; D perhaps matches TRBD1 (6 bases). The V end lost 0 bases, the J end lost 5 bases, and 16 bases lay between the germline ends. The CDR3 is 15 amino acids. Germline V gene data show CDR1 as GTSNPN and CDR2 as SVGIG (reference sequence). CDR3 coding DNA: TGTGCCTGGAGTGTGTCGGGGGCGAGTGGGTATGGCTACACCTTC. Translation gives CAWSVSGASGYGYTF. Combining the CDR3 with reference TRBV30 and TRBJ1-2 gives the whole variable domain SQTIHQWPATLVQPVGSPLSLECTVEGTSNPNLYWYRQAAGRGLQLLFYSVGIGQISSEVPQNLSASRPQDRQFILSSKKLLLSDSGFYLCAWSVSGASGYGYTFGSGTRLTVV.

This clonotype was recorded at least ten times. This chain connects TRBV7-3 to TRBJ2-5; 9 bases match TRBD2. V shed 2 bases and J 7 bases; nucleotides not matched to a gene: 5. This CDR3 is built from 14 residues. Per the germline V gene, CDR1 is SGHTA and CDR2 is FQGTGA. This chain's CDR3 is CASSLGGGALTQYF. As DNA, the CDR3 is TGTGCCAGCAGCTTAGGCGGGGGGGCCCTGACCCAGTACTTC.

The rearrangement links TRBV6-5 to TRBJ1-1; no clear D gene. V was trimmed by 5 bases and J by 8 bases, leaving 21 bases between them. CDR1 is MNHEY and CDR2 is SVGAGI in the germline V gene. There are 15 residues in the CDR3. In DNA form, the CDR3 reads TGTGCCAGCAGTCGGCCTTCCCCAGGTGTCAGAGAAGCTTTCTTT. Amino acid sequence: CASSRPSPGVREAFF.

This clonotype was observed a handful of times. Possible read error: a much larger clone is one base away. The chain combines TRBV20-1 with TRBJ2-5; either TRBD1 or TRBD2 may supply D (5 bases each). This CDR3 is built from 11 residues. Germline CDR1 DFQATT, CDR2 SNEGSKA (reference sequence). The CDR3 nucleotides are TGCAGTGCTAGAACTCCGGGGACCCAGTCCTTC. Translating gives CSARTPGTQSF.

This clonotype was found many times. The J gene is TRBJ2-3, the V gene TRBV9, with 7 positions matching TRBD2. Germline V gives CDR1 SGDLS, CDR2 YYNGEE. This CDR3 has 14 amino acids. The junction had 5 bases not matched to a gene; V was cut back by 7 bases and J by 0 bases. CDR3 residues: CASGRDSSTDTQYF. The CDR3, as DNA: TGTGCCAGCGGGAGGGACTCTAGCACAGATACGCAGTATTTT.

For this clonotype: Given the absence of the conserved phenylalanine or tryptophan at the CDR3 end, a read error is likely. This chain connects TRBV19 to TRBJ1-1; tentative D call: TRBD1 (5 bases). The V gene's germline CDR1 is LNHDA and CDR2 SQIVND (reference sequence). The CDR3 is 16 residues long. The ends were cut back, 5 bases at V and 1 base at J, with 17 bases in the middle. In DNA, the CDR3 is TGTGCCAGTAGTCCCCACGCAGGGAAGGCGAACACTGAAGCTTTCTCT. This sequence encodes CASSPHAGKANTEAFS.